The 27 T cell receptor beta chains below were found in one sample sequenced in a study of shared T cell receptors in the human thymus listed by TCRdb under 2021. Libraries were constructed by the immunoSEQ multiplex PCR assay. This immuneACCESS table, as held by TCRdb, lists in-frame sequences with V and J called but not all clones. Of the missing ones, under half trace to an unresolved V gene in checked studies; the others have no known cause. The sample profile shows 700,000 or so clones; approximately 83% of them were found once. The ten largest clones represent more than 0.01% of the sample. Separately, the same data were catalogued under a study of human thymus T cells.

Sequencing used thymocytes. All receptors derive from a girl under three years old with a congenital heart defect. Donor details come from another sample of the same person, matched by shared clones.

The rearrangement links TRBV19 to TRBJ1-5; no clear D. Deletions cut 4 bases from V and 4 bases from J, with 17 bases between. Germline CDR1 is LNHDA and CDR2 is SQIVND (reference sequence). CDR3 length: 16 residues. CDR3 in amino acids: CASSTPPREGNQPQHF. The DNA of the CDR3 is TGTGCCAGTAGTACCCCCCCTCGGGAAGGTAATCAGCCCCAGCATTTT.

This sequence joins TRBV5-5 and TRBJ1-2; TRBD1 matches 7 bases. V dropped 4 bases and J dropped 2; count of bases not matched to a gene: 5. The CDR3 sequence is 14 residues long. The germline gives CDR1 SGHKS, CDR2 YYEKEE (reference sequence). CDR3 sequence: CASSEPTGNYGYTF. The CDR3 nucleotides are TGTGCCAGCAGCGAACCGACAGGGAACTATGGCTACACCTTC.

V is TRBV5-1 and J is TRBJ2-7; the D gene is possibly TRBD1 (5 bases). The V end lost 0 bases, the J end lost 3 bases, and 10 bases lay between the germline ends. The CDR3 is 14 residues long. Per germline, CDR1 SGHRS and CDR2 YFSETQ. CDR3 DNA: TGCGCCAGCAGCTTGGAGGGCAGGGTCTACGAGCAGTACTTC. The encoded protein is CASSLEGRVYEQYF.

The V gene is TRBV12-5, the J gene TRBJ1-1, with TRBD1 matching 9 bases. The germline CDR1 and CDR2 sequences are LGHNT and FRNRAP. This CDR3 contains 13 residues. V was clipped by 9 bases and J by 6 bases; unmatched bases: 8. The CDR3 region has the DNA TGTGCTAGCCCCCCGGGACAGGGCCCTGAAGCTTTCTTT. Translated, it gives CASPPGQGPEAFF.

V is TRBV7-2 and J is TRBJ1-1, with a tentative D call TRBD1 (6 bases). The CDR3 consists of 14 residues. Germline loops: CDR1 SGHTA, CDR2 FQGNSA. V was shortened by 4 bases and J by 0 bases, with 9 bases between the two germline ends. As DNA, the CDR3 is TGTGCCAGCAGCTCGGGGGGCGTGAACACTGAAGCTTTCTTT. Encoded protein: CASSSGGVNTEAFF.

In its sample, this clone was seen once. The rearrangement joins TRBV10-3 to TRBJ2-7; possibly TRBD1 for D (6 bases). CDR1 is ENHRY, CDR2 SYGVKD, per germline. The CDR3 runs to 18 residues. Trimming removed 4 bases from V and 0 bases from J, with 22 bases in between. CDR3 sequence (DNA): TGTGCCATCAGTGGACAGACCCACAGGGCGAATAACTCCTACGAGCAGTACTTC. Encoded protein: CAISGQTHRANNSYEQYF.

This clone appeared a few times. This chain uses TRBV4-1 with TRBJ1-1; D possibly corresponds to TRBD1 (5 bases). The V gene lost 0 bases and the J gene lost 0 bases, with 14 bases spanning the gap. CDR1 and CDR2 from the germline V gene are MGHRA and YSYEKL. The CDR3 has 17 residues. The CDR3, as DNA: TGCGCCAGCAGCCAAGAACCCCGGGGGAGGTTGAACACTGAAGCTTTCTTT. Protein sequence: CASSQEPRGRLNTEAFF.

V is TRBV7-9 and J is TRBJ1-2; D gene uncertain. Trimming cost V 5 bases and J 8 bases, with 12 bases left between them. CDR1 SEHNR and CDR2 FQNEAQ come from the germline V gene (reference sequence). There are 12 residues in the CDR3. The CDR3 sequence is CASSPPEGGYTF. DNA for the CDR3: TGTGCCAGCAGCCCACCGGAGGGCGGCTACACCTTC.

The rearrangement joins TRBV10-3 to TRBJ1-1; 7 nucleotides match TRBD1. V was pared by 5 bases and J by 7 bases, with 7 bases of the junction left unmatched. The CDR3 is made up of 13 amino acids. Germline CDR1 is ENHRY and CDR2 is SYGVKD. CDR3 sequence (DNA): TGTGCCATCAGTAACCGCGGGACAGATGAAGCTTTCTTT. Protein: CAISNRGTDEAFF.

The chain employs TRBV7-2 and TRBJ2-4, with D tentatively TRBD1 (6 bases). Germline-derived CDR1 and CDR2 are SGHTA and FQGNSA. The V end was cut by 3 bases, the J end by 9 bases, with 27 bases between. This CDR3 has 18 residues. In nucleotides, the CDR3 is TGTGCCAGCAGCTTGCTCGACGCCCCCGGGACACCTGTGAGCATTCAGTACTTC. Protein product: CASSLLDAPGTPVSIQYF.

The rearrangement uses TRBV2 and TRBJ1-6; no clear D. The V gene's germline CDR1 is SNHLY and CDR2 FYNNEI. V gave up 6 bases and J gave up 7 bases, with 16 bases separating them. The CDR3 runs to 15 residues. The CDR3 is CASRRVAAGNSPLHF. The CDR3 nucleotides read TGTGCCAGCAGGAGGGTGGCAGCGGGCAATTCACCCCTCCACTTT. Full variable domain (missing parts from reference TRBV2 and TRBJ1-6): EPEVTQTPSHQVTQMGQEVILRCVPISNHLYFYWYRQILGQKVEFLVSFYNNEISEKSEIFDDQFSVERPDGSNFTLKIRSTKLEDSAMYFCASRRVAAGNSPLHFGNGTRLTVT.

The chain couples TRBV10-2 to TRBJ2-1, with a possible D match to TRBD2 (6 bases). Germline lookup yields CDR1 WSHSY and CDR2 SAAADI. With 10 bases removed from V and 15 bases from J, the gap between germline ends came to 16 bases. This CDR3 region has 10 residues. The CDR3 DNA sequence: TGCGCCACCGGTAGGGGAGGTCGGTTCTTC. It encodes CATGRGGRFF.

This rearrangement joins TRBV19 to TRBJ2-4; TRBD1 agrees at 9 bases. The germline V gene encodes CDR1 LNHDA and CDR2 SQIVND (reference sequence). The CDR3 is 15 residues long. The junction had 9 bases not matched to a gene; V was cut back by 3 bases and J by 9 bases. The CDR3 region has the DNA TGTGCCAGTAGTATGGTCGGACAGGGGTACGGCATTCAGTACTTC. This gives the protein CASSMVGQGYGIQYF.

The DNA for the CDR3 is TGTGCCAGCAGCGGTGCGGGAACTGGCTATGGCTACACCTTC. It encodes CASSGAGTGYGYTF. The chain combines TRBV9 with TRBJ1-2; D gene uncertain. V gave up 3 bases and J gave up 4 bases, with 13 bases separating them. The CDR3 is made up of 14 amino acids. CDR1 is SGDLS, CDR2 YYNGEE, per germline.

This clone occurred a few times. The rearrangement uses TRBV5-6 and TRBJ1-1; 7 positions match TRBD1. CDR1 and CDR2 (germline): SGHDT, YYEEEE. The V gene end was trimmed by 4 bases and the J gene end by 8 bases; junction bases not matched to a gene: 8. The CDR3 runs to 13 residues. The CDR3 loop is CASSTDSGGEAFF. As DNA, the CDR3 is TGTGCCAGCAGCACGGACTCAGGGGGGGAAGCTTTCTTT. The complete variable domain, with remaining parts taken from reference TRBV5-6 and TRBJ1-1, reads DAGVTQSPTHLIKTRGQQVTLRCSPKSGHDTVSWYQQALGQGPQFIFQYYEEEERQRGNFPDRFSGHQFPNYSSELNVNALLLGDSALYLCASSTDSGGEAFFGQGTRLTVV.

The chain combines TRBV5-5 with TRBJ2-1, with TRBD2 matching 8 bases. Trimming took 6 bases from V and 4 from J; bases not matched to a gene: 12. Germline CDR1 reads SGHKS; CDR2 reads YYEKEE (reference sequence). This CDR3 is built from 16 residues. The CDR3 here is CASTSPIAGPYNEQFF. In DNA form, the CDR3 reads TGTGCCAGCACCAGCCCCATAGCGGGACCTTACAATGAGCAGTTCTTC. The full variable domain, in which reference TRBV5-5 and TRBJ2-1 provide the parts outside the CDR3, is DAGVTQSPTHLIKTRGQQVTLRCSPISGHKSVSWYQQVLGQGPQFIFQYYEKEERGRGNFPDRFSARQFPNYSSELNVNALLLGDSALYLCASTSPIAGPYNEQFFGPGTRLTVL.

This clone was recorded a few times. This rearrangement joins TRBV18 to TRBJ2-2, with 13 bases identical to TRBD2. J was trimmed by 1 base and V by 8 bases; bases with no gene match: 10. CDR1 KGHSH and CDR2 LQKENI come from the germline V gene. The CDR3 runs to 18 residues. The CDR3 protein is CASHRLAGGPKNTGELFF. In DNA, the CDR3 is TGTGCCAGCCATCGACTAGCGGGGGGACCAAAGAACACCGGGGAGCTGTTTTTT.

The chain joins TRBV7-2 to TRBJ2-3; TRBD1 is a possible D gene (5 bases). The CDR3 covers 17 residues. Trimming left V 7 bases short and J 3 bases short, with 23 bases between. Germline lookup yields CDR1 SGHTA and CDR2 FQGNSA. As DNA, the CDR3 is TGTGCCAGCATACTTGGACGTCAGGGATTCTTAACAGATACGCAGTATTTT. It yields the protein CASILGRQGFLTDTQYF.

The genes are TRBV14 and TRBJ2-2; unclear D gene. The V gene's germline CDR1 is SGHDN and CDR2 FVKESK. Deletions cut 0 bases from V and 5 bases from J, with 4 bases between. This CDR3 is built from 13 residues. The CDR3 loop is CASSQDETGELFF. The CDR3 region has the DNA TGTGCCAGCAGCCAAGATGAGACCGGGGAGCTGTTTTTT.

The rearrangement joins TRBV9 to TRBJ1-3; no clear D gene. From germline, CDR1 is SGDLS and CDR2 YYNGEE. V dropped 4 bases and J dropped 2 bases, with 16 bases sitting between them. The CDR3 has 16 amino acids. CDR3 bases: TGTGCCAGCAGCCGGTGGGAGGACGGACCTGGAAACACCATATATTTT. It is translated as CASSRWEDGPGNTIYF.

This clone was recorded a few times. V usage is TRBV28 and J usage is TRBJ2-1; a weak D match, TRBD2 (5 bases). Germline V gene sequence: CDR1 MDHEN, CDR2 SYDVKM. V lost 3 bases and J 3 bases, leaving 18 bases between the germline ends. The CDR3 sequence is 17 residues long. DNA for the CDR3: TGTGCCAGCAGTTTTAGTCTTAGCGAGAAATACTACAATGAGCAGTTCTTC. The encoded protein is CASSFSLSEKYYNEQFF.

The chain is built from TRBV14 and TRBJ2-7, with D hard to call. Germline V CDR1 and CDR2: SGHDN, FVKESK. The CDR3 consists of 18 residues. Trimming left V 0 bases short and J 6 bases short, with 24 bases between. The CDR3 protein is CASSQDQLAVGQVGEQYF. The CDR3 DNA reads as TGTGCCAGCAGCCAAGATCAATTGGCTGTGGGTCAGGTAGGCGAGCAGTACTTC.

The rearrangement links TRBV6-6 to TRBJ1-1; D gene ambiguous. Germline V gene sequence: CDR1 MNHNY, CDR2 SVGAGI (reference sequence). V was shortened by 2 bases and J by 2 bases, with 12 bases between the two germline ends. The CDR3 runs 15 residues. CDR3 sequence reads: CASSYPPQENTEAFF. The CDR3 coding sequence is TGTGCCAGCAGTTACCCCCCCCAGGAAAACACTGAAGCTTTCTTT.

The chain carries TRBV2 and TRBJ1-1; 7 positions match TRBD1. The ends lost 6 bases at V and 5 bases at J; junction bases unmatched: 3. Germline CDR1 SNHLY, CDR2 FYNNEI. The CDR3 contains 12 residues. CDR3 in amino acids: CASRDRETEAFF. In DNA, the CDR3 is TGTGCCAGCAGAGACAGGGAGACTGAAGCTTTCTTT.

The V call is TRBV6-5, the J call TRBJ2-7; TRBD1 might be the D (5 bases). The V gene lost 0 bases and the J gene lost 2 bases, with 14 bases spanning the gap. This CDR3 spans 16 amino acids. Germline lookup yields CDR1 MNHEY and CDR2 SVGAGI. The DNA for the CDR3 is TGTGCCAGCAGTTACTCGCTCCCGACAGAGACCTACGAGCAGTACTTC. It translates to CASSYSLPTETYEQYF.

V and J are TRBV1 and TRBJ2-5; the D call of TRBD2 is as the table states it, not checked on the DNA. TRBV1 is an annotated pseudogene. The CDR3 has 16 amino acids. The CDR3: CTNIGLAGGQSETQYF. In nucleotides, the CDR3 is TGCACCAATATCGGACTAGCGGGGGGGCAGTCAGAGACCCAGTACTTC.

This clone was detected a few times. Other DNA sequences of this sample code for an identical CDR3. The chain links TRBV9 to TRBJ1-3, with 7 bases that match TRBD1. The J segment lost 1 base and the V segment lost 0 bases, leaving 4 bases of the junction unmatched. Germline CDR1 reads SGDLS; CDR2 reads YYNGEE. This CDR3 is 16 amino acids long. As DNA, the CDR3 is TGTGCCAGCAGCGTAGAAGACAGGGTATCTGGAAACACCATATATTTT. Its protein is CASSVEDRVSGNTIYF.